This T cell receptor (beta chain) was profiled in a study of blood T cell repertoires in COVID-19. The wider study: The United States, Italy and Spain provided the acute and convalescent COVID-19 samples. PBMCs, B-cell-depleted T cells, or T cells provided the cDNA or gDNA that made up the material.

Germline V gene data show CDR1 as MNHEY and CDR2 as SVGAGI. V lost 2 bases to trimming and J lost 5 bases, with 16 bases between them. The CDR3 length is 15 residues. The authors' processing: It was from reference gene primer amplification that nucleated cell counts were estimated. Profiling relied on immunoSEQ multiplex PCR, and the TCRdb table lists in-frame clones only, not all of them. V, J and clone size derive from that table, while D and trimming were established from the DNA sequence. Among 130,000 to 150,000 clones listed, 85% to 90% were seen once. Sequencing was performed on peripheral blood. The chain has TRBV6-5 and TRBJ2-7; TRBD1 might be the D (5 bases). The source of this sequence is a human donor in a cohort sampled during active COVID-19. The chain's CDR3 is CASSYGTAPGNEQYF. In nucleotides, the CDR3 is TGTGCCAGCAGTTACGGAACGGCCCCAGGGAACGAGCAGTACTTC.